The 6 T cell receptor beta chains below were found in one sample sequenced in a study of tumor-infiltrating lymphocytes in localized non-small cell lung cancer. Here immunoSEQ multiplex PCR was the method, and the copy in TCRdb shows in-frame clones only, minus some. The data contain 9,500 to 15,000 clones, under 80% of them singletons. Sequencing was performed on lung tumor tissue. All receptors come from a human donor with non-small cell lung cancer.

The chain recombines TRBV5-4 with TRBJ2-5, with 7 bases matching TRBD2. This CDR3 is 14 amino acids long. Germline V gives CDR1 SGHNT, CDR2 YYREEE (reference sequence). Losses at the gene ends were 0 bases for V and 4 bases for J; bases not matched to a gene: 3. CDR3 loop: CASSLGLAAETQYF. CDR3 bases: TGTGCCAGCAGCTTGGGACTAGCAGCAGAGACCCAGTACTTC. Full variable domain (outside the CDR3, taken from reference TRBV5-4 and TRBJ2-5): ETGVTQSPTHLIKTRGQQVTLRCSSQSGHNTVSWYQQALGQGPQFIFQYYREEENGRGNFPPRFSGLQFPNYSSELNVNALELDDSALYLCASSLGLAAETQYFGPGTRLLVL.

This clone counts as medium-sized. V and J are TRBV11-2 and TRBJ2-1; D is unresolved. The length of the CDR3 is 12 residues. Trimming left V 2 bases short and J 7 bases short, with 6 bases between. Germline V gene sequence: CDR1 SGHAT, CDR2 FQNNGV. The CDR3 protein is CASSLTKNEQFF. The CDR3 coding sequence is TGTGCCAGCAGCTTAACGAAAAATGAGCAGTTCTTC.

This chain joins TRBV7-2 and TRBJ2-7; tentative D call: TRBD2 (5 bases). The CDR3 covers 13 residues. Between the trimmed V and J ends, which lost 3 bases and 4 bases, there was a span of 10 bases. CDR1 SGHTA and CDR2 FQGNSA come from the germline V gene. The CDR3 DNA reads TGTGCCAGCAGCTTTGCTAGCAGTTACGAGCAGTACTTC. Its protein is CASSFASSYEQYF.

This chain uses TRBV5-1 with TRBJ2-7; 16 nucleotides match TRBD2. The V gene end was trimmed by 5 bases and the J gene end by 4 bases; junction bases not matched to a gene: 18. Germline lookup yields CDR1 SGHRS and CDR2 YFSETQ. The CDR3 has 20 residues. DNA of the CDR3: TGCGCCAGCAGTTTTTACATGGGGACTAGCGGGAGGGCCTATGGGTACGAGCAGTACTTC. Translating gives CASSFYMGTSGRAYGYEQYF.

This chain connects TRBV5-1 to TRBJ2-5, with 7 bases aligning to TRBD1. J lost 0 bases, V lost 3 bases, and 5 bases had no gene match. CDR3 length: 15 residues. Germline CDR1 is SGHRS and CDR2 is YFSETQ. CDR3 in DNA: TGCGCCAGCAGCTCTATGGGACAGAACCAAGAGACCCAGTACTTC. Translated, it gives CASSSMGQNQETQYF.

The rearrangement uses TRBV4-2 and TRBJ1-2; a weak D match, TRBD1 (6 bases). CDR1 is LGHNA, CDR2 YNFKEQ, per germline. The CDR3 runs to 14 residues. Trimming took 1 base from V and 4 from J, leaving 10 bases between them. The CDR3 DNA reads TGTGCCAGCAGCCAAGCGGGACAAAGCTATGGCTACACCTTC. Protein: CASSQAGQSYGYTF.